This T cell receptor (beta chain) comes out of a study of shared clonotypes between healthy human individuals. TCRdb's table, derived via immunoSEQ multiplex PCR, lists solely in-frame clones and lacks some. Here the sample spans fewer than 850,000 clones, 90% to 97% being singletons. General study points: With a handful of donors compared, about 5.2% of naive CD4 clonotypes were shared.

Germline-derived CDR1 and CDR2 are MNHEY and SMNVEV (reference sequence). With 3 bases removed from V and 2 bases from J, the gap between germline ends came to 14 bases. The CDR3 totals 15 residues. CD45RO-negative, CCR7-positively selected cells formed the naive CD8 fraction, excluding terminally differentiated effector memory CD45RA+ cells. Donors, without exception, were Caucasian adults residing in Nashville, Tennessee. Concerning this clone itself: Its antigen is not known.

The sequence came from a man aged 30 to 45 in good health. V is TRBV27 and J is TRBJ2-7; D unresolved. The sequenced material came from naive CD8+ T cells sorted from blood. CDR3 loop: CASSFWSADPYEQYF. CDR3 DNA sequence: TGTGCCAGCAGTTTTTGGTCTGCGGACCCCTACGAGCAGTACTTC.